These 26 T cell receptor beta chains came from one sample sequenced in a study of T cell changes during pregnancy in multiple sclerosis. TCRdb keeps only in-frame clones here, not all; method: immunoSEQ multiplex PCR. The sample lists fewer than 100,000 clones, just over 90% occurring once. The starting material was peripheral blood, obtained after pregnancy. The receptors come from a female donor in good health, enrolled as a control in a pregnancy study.

The CDR3 spells CASSALSGNADTQYF. The CDR3 DNA reads TGTGCCAGCAGCGCCCTTAGCGGGAACGCAGATACGCAGTATTTT. The chain uses TRBV9 and TRBJ2-3; 8 positions match TRBD2. CDR3 length: 15 residues. Germline values: CDR1 SGDLS, CDR2 YYNGEE. V gave up 3 bases and J gave up 4 bases; unmatched junction bases: 7.

V gene TRBV5-5 combines with J gene TRBJ2-7; D gene unclear. V was shortened by 5 bases and J by 0 bases, with 15 bases between the two germline ends. The CDR3 spans 15 residues. The germline V gene encodes CDR1 SGHKS and CDR2 YYEKEE (reference sequence). DNA of the CDR3: TGTGCCAGCAGTATTTACCGGTCACCCTCCTACGAGCAGTACTTC. Protein sequence: CASSIYRSPSYEQYF.

Here the CDR3 reads CASSRDRGGSRGYTF. The CDR3 DNA follows: TGTGCCAGCAGCCGCGACAGGGGAGGCTCGCGTGGCTACACCTTC. The rearrangement links TRBV11-1 to TRBJ1-2; 8 bases are a match to TRBD1. CDR1 is SGHAT, CDR2 FQDESV, per germline (reference sequence). V was clipped by 5 bases and J by 7 bases; unmatched bases: 12. The CDR3 has 15 amino acids.

The chain uses TRBV5-1 and TRBJ2-3; D ambiguous. Germline CDR1 SGHRS, CDR2 YFSETQ. CDR3 size: 13 residues. Trimming shortened V by 4 bases and J by 6 bases, and 12 bases separated the two germline ends. CDR3 nucleotide sequence: TGCGCCAGCAGCCGGGTAGAAGGTGATACGCAGTATTTT. Its translation: CASSRVEGDTQYF. Using reference TRBV5-1 and TRBJ2-3 for the parts outside the CDR3, the full variable domain is KAGVTQTPRYLIKTRGQQVTLSCSPISGHRSVSWYQQTPGQGLQFLFEYFSETQRNKGNFPGRFSGRQFSNSRSEMNVSTLELGDSALYLCASSRVEGDTQYFGPGTRLTVL.

In regard to this clone: At one boundary the junction diverges from the germline segment, which might be a read error. This rearrangement joins TRBV7-7 to TRBJ2-1; 7 bases line up with TRBD2. Germline values: CDR1 SSHAT, CDR2 FNYEAQ (reference sequence). CDR3 length: 13 residues. The CDR3 here is CASSYRTSNEQFF. Here the CDR3 DNA reads TGTGCTAGCAGCTATCGGACTAGCAATGAGCAGTTCTTC. The full variable domain, rest sourced from reference TRBV7-7 and TRBJ2-1, is GAGVSQSPRYKVTKRGQDVTLRCDPISSHATLYWYQQALGQGPEFLTYFNYEAQPDKSGLPSDRFSAERPEGSISTLTIQRTEQRDSAMYRCASSYRTSNEQFFGPGTRLTVL.

V is TRBV30 and J is TRBJ1-1; D is ambiguous. Deletions cut 3 bases from V and 8 bases from J, with 10 bases between. The CDR3 spans 11 residues. Germline V gene data show CDR1 as GTSNPN and CDR2 as SVGIG (reference sequence). The CDR3 nucleotides are TGTGCCTGGAGCTCCTCGAGGGAAGCTTTCTTT. Its protein product is CAWSSSREAFF.

The V call is TRBV20-1, the J call TRBJ2-5, with a tentative D call TRBD2 (6 bases). Germline V CDR1 and CDR2: DFQATT, SNEGSKA (reference sequence). This CDR3 is 11 amino acids long. Trimming stripped 5 bases from V and 5 bases from J, with 9 bases between. The CDR3 DNA sequence: TGCAGTGCTCAAGGAGGGGAGACCCAGTACTTC. Translating gives CSAQGGETQYF.

The CDR3 coding sequence is TGTGCCAGCAGCCCCGGACAGGGTTCGGGGAACACTGAAGCTTTCTTT. Protein: CASSPGQGSGNTEAFF. The rearrangement links TRBV11-3 to TRBJ1-1; TRBD1 agrees at 8 bases. The V segment lost 5 bases and the J segment 1 base; nucleotides outside the gene matches: 9. The CDR3 is 16 residues long. The germline V gene has CDR1 SGHNT and CDR2 YENEEA.

This clone is a singleton in its sample. J is TRBJ2-5 and V is TRBV2; 7 nucleotides align to TRBD1. Germline V lookup: CDR1 SNHLY, CDR2 FYNNEI. Trimming removed 5 bases from V and 2 bases from J; junction bases left unmatched: 8. The CDR3 runs to 15 residues. CDR3 nucleotide sequence: TGTGCCAGCAGTACCGACAGGGCCCTGCAAGAGACCCAGTACTTC. It yields the protein CASSTDRALQETQYF.

The CDR3 spells CASSPYDTLSSYEQYF. Written as DNA, the CDR3 is TGTGCCAGCAGCCCCTATGACACCCTTAGCTCCTACGAGCAGTACTTC. The V and J genes are TRBV7-2 and TRBJ2-7; D remains unclear. The CDR3 runs 16 residues. From germline, CDR1 is SGHTA and CDR2 FQGNSA. Between the trimmed V and J ends, which lost 5 bases and 0 bases, there was a span of 17 bases.

This chain uses TRBV4-2 with TRBJ2-7, with D tentatively TRBD2 (8 bases). The CDR3 runs 17 residues. Germline CDR1 is LGHNA and CDR2 is YNFKEQ. Trimming shortened V by 0 bases and J by 0 bases, and 15 bases separated the two germline ends. CDR3 in DNA: TGTGCCAGCAGCCAAGATCTTAGCGGGGACAGCTCCTACGAGCAGTACTTC. Protein product: CASSQDLSGDSSYEQYF.

This rearrangement joins TRBV6-5 to TRBJ2-7, with 9 bases matching TRBD1. CDR3 length: 11 amino acids. CDR1 and CDR2 (germline): MNHEY, SVGAGI. The junction had 4 bases not matched to a gene; V was cut back by 9 bases and J by 7 bases. The CDR3 region is CARQGAGEQYF. The CDR3 nucleotides are TGTGCCAGACAGGGGGCGGGAGAGCAGTACTTC.

The V and J genes are TRBV15 and TRBJ1-2; D is possibly TRBD1 (5 bases). CDR1 and CDR2 from the germline V gene are LNHNV and YYDKDF (reference sequence). Deletions cut 2 bases from V and 1 base from J, with 14 bases between. This CDR3 is 16 amino acids long. CDR3 DNA: TGTGCCACCAGCAGAAGACAGCTGCCCGTTAACTATGGCTACACCTTC. Translating it yields CATSRRQLPVNYGYTF.

The V gene is TRBV30, the J gene TRBJ1-2, with unresolved D. The germline gives CDR1 GTSNPN, CDR2 SVGIG (reference sequence). The CDR3 loop spans 11 amino acids. Trimming shortened V by 6 bases and J by 3 bases, and 8 bases separated the two germline ends. CDR3 bases: TGTGCCTGCAACCGGGACTATGGCTACACCTTC. Its protein is CACNRDYGYTF.

The chain links TRBV7-2 to TRBJ2-7; D uncertain. Germline V gives CDR1 SGHTA, CDR2 FQGNSA. Trimming left V 2 bases short and J 6 bases short, with 8 bases between. This CDR3 contains 12 residues. In DNA, the CDR3 is TGTGCCAGCAGCTTACCCCCATCCGAGCAGTACTTC. Encoded protein: CASSLPPSEQYF. The whole variable domain, filled in from reference TRBV7-2 and TRBJ2-7, reads GAGVSQSPSNKVTEKGKDVELRCDPISGHTALYWYRQSLGQGLEFLIYFQGNSAPDKSGLPSDRFSAERTGGSVSTLTIQRTQQEDSAVYLCASSLPPSEQYFGPGTRLTVT.

V usage is TRBV4-1 and J usage is TRBJ2-7, with TRBD2 as a possible D gene (5 bases). Germline V gene lookup returns CDR1 MGHRA and CDR2 YSYEKL. This CDR3 comprises 13 residues. With 6 bases removed from V and 7 bases from J, the gap between germline ends came to 16 bases. CDR3 in amino acids: CASSQPGVGEQYF. The CDR3 DNA follows: TGCGCCAGCAGTCAACCCGGGGTTGGTGAGCAGTACTTC.

The CDR3 DNA is TGTGCCAGCAGCCCGGCGGTTACTAGCACAGATACGCAGTATTTT. This encodes CASSPAVTSTDTQYF. V is TRBV11-2 and J is TRBJ2-3, with no clear D. The germline V gene has CDR1 SGHAT and CDR2 FQNNGV. The CDR3 is 15 residues long. Trimming shortened V by 5 bases and J by 0 bases, and 12 bases separated the two germline ends.

The CDR3 loop is CASSLIGEGGGAGLVLEQFF. The DNA for the CDR3 is TGTGCCAGCAGCTTGATAGGTGAGGGGGGAGGGGCAGGGTTGGTTCTTGAGCAGTTCTTC. The V gene is TRBV11-3, the J gene TRBJ2-1; tentative D call: TRBD2 (7 bases). Trimming took 3 bases from V and 9 from J, leaving 33 bases between them. The CDR3 has 20 amino acids. CDR1 is SGHNT, CDR2 YENEEA, per germline.

V is TRBV4-3 and J is TRBJ2-2; D perhaps matches TRBD1 (6 bases). Trimming stripped 2 bases from V and 3 bases from J, with 13 bases between. Per the germline V gene, CDR1 is LGHNA and CDR2 is YSLEER. The CDR3 has 16 residues. The CDR3 DNA sequence: TGCGCCAGCAGCCAAATAAGGGGACAATACACCGGGGAGCTGTTTTTT. Amino acid sequence: CASSQIRGQYTGELFF.

This chain uses TRBV19 with TRBJ1-2, with 9 bases lining up with TRBD1. CDR1 is LNHDA and CDR2 is SQIVND in the germline V gene (reference sequence). V dropped 7 bases and J dropped 7; count of bases not matched to a gene: 7. The CDR3 spans 13 residues. CDR3 region: CASKKQGASGYTF. The CDR3, as DNA: TGTGCCAGTAAGAAACAGGGGGCTAGTGGCTACACCTTC. The full variable domain, in which reference TRBV19 and TRBJ1-2 provide the parts outside the CDR3, is DGGITQSPKYLFRKEGQNVTLSCEQNLNHDAMYWYRQDPGQGLRLIYYSQIVNDFQKGDIAEGYSVSREKKESFPLTVTSAQKNPTAFYLCASKKQGASGYTFGSGTRLTVV.

The chain has TRBV6-1 and TRBJ2-7; D gene unclear. Looked up from germline, CDR1 is MNHNS and CDR2 is SASEGT. The CDR3 consists of 13 residues. Between the trimmed V and J ends, which lost 6 bases and 3 bases, there was a span of 12 bases. The CDR3 DNA reads as TGTGCCAGCAGCGTTACGGTTGTCTACGAGCAGTACTTC. Translation: CASSVTVVYEQYF.

In DNA, the CDR3 is TGTGCCAGCAACCCACAGGGGGCGGATACGCAGTATTTT. Protein sequence: CASNPQGADTQYF. J is TRBJ2-3 and V is TRBV6-5; 9 bases line up with TRBD1. Germline values: CDR1 MNHEY, CDR2 SVGAGI. Trimming took 7 bases from V and 6 from J; bases not matched to a gene: 5. The CDR3 spans 13 residues.

V usage is TRBV7-2 and J usage is TRBJ2-3, with D maybe TRBD2 (6 bases). Trimming left V 0 bases short and J 6 bases short, with 13 bases between. The V gene's germline CDR1 is SGHTA and CDR2 FQGNSA. The CDR3 sequence is 15 residues long. The CDR3 protein is CASSLAGRPGDTQYF. DNA of the CDR3: TGTGCCAGCAGCTTAGCCGGGAGACCCGGGGATACGCAGTATTTT.

V usage is TRBV30 and J usage is TRBJ1-3, with D maybe TRBD1 (6 bases). The V gene lost 4 bases and the J gene lost 4 bases, with 8 bases spanning the gap. Germline assignment: CDR1 GTSNPN and CDR2 SVGIG (reference sequence). The CDR3 length is 12 residues. The DNA for the CDR3 is TGTGCCTGGACAGGGGCCGGAAACACCATATATTTT. It translates to CAWTGAGNTIYF.

J is TRBJ2-7 and V is TRBV18; 9 bases fit TRBD2. The V gene's germline CDR1 is KGHSH and CDR2 LQKENI. This CDR3 has 16 amino acids. V shed 2 bases, J shed 3 bases, and the junction held 8 bases outside the gene matches. The CDR3 DNA sequence: TGTGCCAGCTCACCAGCGGGGGGGACTACGTACTACGAGCAGTACTTC. Its protein is CASSPAGGTTYYEQYF.

This clone was detected once. This chain links TRBV18 with TRBJ2-5; D possibly corresponds to TRBD1 (6 bases). CDR3 length: 15 residues. Germline assignment: CDR1 KGHSH and CDR2 LQKENI. Deletions cut 1 base from V and 5 bases from J, with 14 bases between. Here the CDR3 reads CASSPLTGAPETQYF. CDR3 DNA sequence: TGTGCCAGCTCACCACTGACAGGCGCCCCGGAGACCCAGTACTTC.